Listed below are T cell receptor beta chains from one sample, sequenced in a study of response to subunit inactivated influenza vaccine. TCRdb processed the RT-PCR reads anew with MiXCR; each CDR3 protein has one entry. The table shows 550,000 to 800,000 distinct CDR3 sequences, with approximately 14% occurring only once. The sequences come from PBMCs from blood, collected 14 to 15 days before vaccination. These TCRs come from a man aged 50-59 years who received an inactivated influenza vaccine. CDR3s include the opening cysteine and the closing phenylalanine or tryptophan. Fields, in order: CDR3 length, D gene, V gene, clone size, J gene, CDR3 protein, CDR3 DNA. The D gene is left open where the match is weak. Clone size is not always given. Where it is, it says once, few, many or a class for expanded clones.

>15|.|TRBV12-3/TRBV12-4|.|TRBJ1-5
CASPPGHPLGQPQHF
TGTGCCAGTCCCCCGGGACACCCATTGGGTCAGCCCCAGCATTTT
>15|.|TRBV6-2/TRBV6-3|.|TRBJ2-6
CASSPPGDGANVLTF
TGTGCCAGCAGTCCCCCAGGGGACGGGGCCAACGTCCTGACTTTC
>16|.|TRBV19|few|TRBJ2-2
CASSTLDLRGSGELFF
TGTGCCAGTAGTACCCTGGACCTAAGGGGCTCCGGGGAGCTGTTTTTT
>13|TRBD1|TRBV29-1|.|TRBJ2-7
CSASGQGAYEQYF
TGCAGCGCGTCGGGACAGGGGGCCTACGAGCAGTACTTC
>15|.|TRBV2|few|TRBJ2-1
CASKTQGSSYNEQFF
TGTGCCAGCAAGACCCAGGGTAGCTCCTACAATGAGCAGTTCTTC
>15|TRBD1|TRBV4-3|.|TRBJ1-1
CASSQPGQGRAEAFF
TGCGCCAGCAGCCAACCCGGACAGGGGAGGGCTGAAGCTTTCTTT
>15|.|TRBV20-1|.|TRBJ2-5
CSARDLRRQQETQYF
TGCAGTGCTAGAGATCTCAGGCGGCAGCAAGAGACCCAGTACTTC
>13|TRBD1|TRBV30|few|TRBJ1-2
CAWSRQGQYGYTF
TGTGCCTGGAGTAGACAGGGCCAATATGGCTACACCTTC
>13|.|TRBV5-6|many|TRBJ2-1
CASSYYRAGEQFF
TGTGCCAGCAGCTATTACAGGGCAGGGGAGCAGTTCTTC
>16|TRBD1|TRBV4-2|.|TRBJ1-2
CASSQGPGGAGYGYTF
TGTGCCAGCAGCCAAGGTCCAGGGGGCGCCGGGTATGGCTACACCTTC
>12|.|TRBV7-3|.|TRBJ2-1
CASSLSDNEQFF
TGTGCCAGCAGCTTAAGCGACAATGAGCAGTTCTTC
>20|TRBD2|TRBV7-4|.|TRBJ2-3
CASCQEGTSGGRTSTDTQYF
TGTGCCTCCTGCCAAGAGGGCACTAGCGGGGGGCGAACTAGCACAGATACGCAGTATTTT
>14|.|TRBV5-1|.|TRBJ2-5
CASSPHLTEETQYF
TGCGCCAGCAGCCCCCACCTGACAGAAGAGACCCAGTACTTC
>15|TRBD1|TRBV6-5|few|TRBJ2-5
CASSFLGTGKETQYF
TGTGCCAGCAGCTTTCTCGGGACAGGGAAGGAGACCCAGTACTTC
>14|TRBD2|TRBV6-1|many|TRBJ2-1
CASTRAGGYNEQFF
TGTGCCAGCACCAGAGCGGGAGGGTACAATGAGCAGTTCTTC
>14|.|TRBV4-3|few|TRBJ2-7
CASSQATVSYEQYF
TGCGCCAGCAGCCAAGCAACTGTCTCCTACGAGCAGTACTTC
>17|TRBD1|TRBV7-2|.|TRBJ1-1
CASSLTPPGQGNTEAFF
TGTGCCAGCAGCTTAACCCCACCGGGACAGGGGAACACTGAAGCTTTCTTT
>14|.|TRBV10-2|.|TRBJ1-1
CASIKVGVDTEAFF
TGCGCCAGCATAAAAGTGGGGGTCGACACTGAAGCTTTCTTT
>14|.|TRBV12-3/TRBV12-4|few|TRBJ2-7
CASSTTRRTYEQYF
TGTGCCAGCAGTACCACTAGACGAACCTACGAGCAGTACTTC
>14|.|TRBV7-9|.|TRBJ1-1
CASRWGPGNTEAFF
TGTGCCAGCAGGTGGGGACCAGGGAACACTGAAGCTTTCTTT
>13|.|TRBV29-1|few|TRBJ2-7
CSVVIAYPYEQYF
TGCAGCGTTGTAATAGCATACCCCTACGAGCAGTACTTC
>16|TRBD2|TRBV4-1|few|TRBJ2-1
CASSQEWTSFGNEQFF
TGCGCCAGCAGCCAAGAATGGACTAGCTTCGGCAATGAGCAGTTCTTC
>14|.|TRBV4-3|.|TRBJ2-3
CASSQGQTTDTQYF
TGCGCCAGCAGCCAAGGACAGACCACAGATACGCAGTATTTT
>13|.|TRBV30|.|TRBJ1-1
CAWQNRVPHEAFF
TGTGCCTGGCAAAACCGGGTGCCACATGAAGCTTTCTTT
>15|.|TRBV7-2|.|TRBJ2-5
CASSELGLAGETQYF
TGTGCCAGCAGCGAACTGGGCCTAGCTGGGGAGACCCAGTACTTC
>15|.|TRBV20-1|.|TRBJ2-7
CSARGLRDTSYEQYF
TGCAGTGCTAGAGGTCTCCGGGACACATCCTACGAGCAGTACTTC
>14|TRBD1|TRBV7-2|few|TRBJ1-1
CASSGTGADTEAFF
TGTGCCAGCAGCGGGACAGGGGCGGACACTGAAGCTTTCTTT
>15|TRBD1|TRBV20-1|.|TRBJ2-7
CSARVPGQRTYEQYF
TGCAGTGCTAGAGTCCCGGGACAGCGAACCTACGAGCAGTACTTC
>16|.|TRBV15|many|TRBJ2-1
CATSDSPSGSYNEQFF
TGTGCCACCAGCGATTCTCCCTCGGGGTCCTACAATGAGCAGTTCTTC
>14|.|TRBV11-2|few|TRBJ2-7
CASSRRGRTYEQYF
TGTGCCAGCAGCCGCAGAGGGAGAACCTACGAGCAGTACTTC
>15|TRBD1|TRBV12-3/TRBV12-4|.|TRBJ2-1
CASSSRDRDYNEQFF
TGTGCCAGCAGTTCCCGGGACAGGGACTACAATGAGCAGTTCTTC
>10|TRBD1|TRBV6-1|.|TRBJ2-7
CASGRDRGVF
TGTGCCAGCGGCCGGGACAGGGGTGTGTTC
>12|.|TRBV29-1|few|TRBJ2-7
CSAVTGTYEQYF
TGCAGCGCCGTGACTGGCACCTACGAGCAGTACTTC
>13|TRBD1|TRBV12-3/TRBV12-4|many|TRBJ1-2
CASSYRGSYGYTF
TGTGCCAGCAGTTACAGGGGTTCCTATGGCTACACCTTC
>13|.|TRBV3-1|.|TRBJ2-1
CASSQGQINEQFF
TGTGCCAGCAGCCAAGGGCAGATCAATGAGCAGTTCTTC
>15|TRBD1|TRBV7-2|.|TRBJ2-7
CASSFATGGVYEQYF
TGTGCCAGCAGCTTCGCAACAGGGGGCGTCTACGAGCAGTACTTC
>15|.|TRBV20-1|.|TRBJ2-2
CSASKGLLNTGELFF
TGCAGTGCTAGTAAGGGGTTGCTCAACACCGGGGAGCTGTTTTTT
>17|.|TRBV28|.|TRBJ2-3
CASRDDPQGSVTDTQYF
TGTGCCAGCAGGGATGATCCGCAGGGTAGTGTCACAGATACGCAGTATTTT
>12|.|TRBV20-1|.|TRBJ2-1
CSARTTIGEQFF
TGCAGTGCTAGAACTACCATCGGGGAGCAGTTCTTC
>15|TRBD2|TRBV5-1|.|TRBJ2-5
CASRKIAGGLETQYF
TGCGCCAGCAGAAAAATAGCGGGAGGGTTAGAGACCCAGTACTTC
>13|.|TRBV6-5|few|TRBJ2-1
CASSYTQTNEQFF
TGTGCCAGCAGTTATACACAAACCAATGAGCAGTTCTTC
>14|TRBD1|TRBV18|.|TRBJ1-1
CASIRDRLNTEAFF
TGTGCCAGCATCCGGGACAGACTCAACACTGAAGCTTTCTTT
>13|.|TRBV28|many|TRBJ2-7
CASTRVGGAEQYF
TGTGCCAGTACTAGAGTGGGGGGGGCTGAGCAGTACTTC
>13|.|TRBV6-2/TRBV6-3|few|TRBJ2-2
CASTTSYPGELFF
TGTGCCAGCACCACTAGCTACCCCGGGGAGCTGTTTTTT
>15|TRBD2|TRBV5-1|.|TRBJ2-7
CASSLEGGRAHEQYF
TGCGCCAGCAGCTTGGAGGGAGGGAGGGCCCACGAGCAGTACTTC
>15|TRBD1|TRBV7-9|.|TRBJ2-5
CASSTLTGVGETQYF
TGTGCCAGCAGCACCCTGACAGGGGTGGGAGAGACCCAGTACTTC
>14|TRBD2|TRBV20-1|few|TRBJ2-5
CSAKGTSAGETQYF
TGCAGTGCTAAAGGGACTTCAGCGGGGGAGACCCAGTACTTC
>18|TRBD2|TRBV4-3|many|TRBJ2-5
CASSQGLAGGASVETQYF
TGCGCCAGCAGCCAGGGACTAGCGGGGGGGGCGTCAGTAGAGACCCAGTACTTC
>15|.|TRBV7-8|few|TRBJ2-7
CASSSGRGPSYEQYF
TGTGCCAGCAGCTCCGGGAGGGGGCCATCCTACGAGCAGTACTTC
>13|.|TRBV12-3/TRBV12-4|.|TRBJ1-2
CASSFFPEDGYTF
TGTGCCAGCAGTTTCTTCCCTGAAGATGGCTACACCTTC
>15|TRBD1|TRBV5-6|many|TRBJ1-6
CASSGDRGGNSPLHF
TGTGCCAGCAGCGGGGACAGGGGCGGTAATTCACCCCTCCACTTT